The source of this TCR beta chain is a study of graft-versus-host responses after intestinal transplantation. For this clone: Its antigen is not identified.

Study findings and constraints: When patients had graft-donor T cell macrochimerism, their allografts held high graft-versus-host to host-versus-graft clonal ratios.

Clones were read by immunoSEQ multiplex PCR, and TCRdb kept only the in-frame ones, dropping some. The sample holds about 82,000 clones, 91% seen once. Germline lookup yields CDR1 SEHNR and CDR2 FQNEAQ (reference sequence). The CDR3 is made up of 14 amino acids. V lost 5 bases and J 1 base, leaving 9 bases between the germline ends. The rearrangement joins TRBV7-9 to TRBJ1-5; the D is unclear. This specimen consisted of unstimulated CD4+ T cells sorted from spleen or lymph node cells, obtained before intestinal transplant. The receptor was isolated from a human donor who received an intestinal transplant. CDR3 amino acids: CASSRDISNQPQHF. The CDR3 nucleotides are TGTGCCAGCAGCCGTGACATCAGCAATCAGCCCCAGCATTTT.